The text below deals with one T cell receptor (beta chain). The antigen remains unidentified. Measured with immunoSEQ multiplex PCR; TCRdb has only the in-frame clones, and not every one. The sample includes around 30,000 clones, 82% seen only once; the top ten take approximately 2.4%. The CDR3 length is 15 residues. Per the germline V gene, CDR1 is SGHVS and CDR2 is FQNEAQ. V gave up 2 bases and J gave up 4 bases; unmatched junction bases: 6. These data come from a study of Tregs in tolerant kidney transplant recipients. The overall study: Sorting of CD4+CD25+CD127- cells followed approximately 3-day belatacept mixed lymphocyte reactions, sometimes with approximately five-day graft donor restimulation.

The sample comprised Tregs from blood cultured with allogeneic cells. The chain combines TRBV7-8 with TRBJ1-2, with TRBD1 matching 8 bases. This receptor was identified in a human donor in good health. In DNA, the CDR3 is TGTGCCAGCAGCTTAAAGCAGGGGGCGCTCTATGGCTACACCTTC. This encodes CASSLKQGALYGYTF.